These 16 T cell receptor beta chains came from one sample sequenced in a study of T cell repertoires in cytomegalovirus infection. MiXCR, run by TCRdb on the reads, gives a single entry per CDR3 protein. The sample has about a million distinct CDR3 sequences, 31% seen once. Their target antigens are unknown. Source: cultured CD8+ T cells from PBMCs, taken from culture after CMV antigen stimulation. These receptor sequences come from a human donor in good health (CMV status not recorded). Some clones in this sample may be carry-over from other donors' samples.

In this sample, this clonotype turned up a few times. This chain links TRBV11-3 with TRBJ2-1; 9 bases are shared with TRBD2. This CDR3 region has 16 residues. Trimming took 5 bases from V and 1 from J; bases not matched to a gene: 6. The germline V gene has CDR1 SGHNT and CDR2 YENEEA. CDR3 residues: CASSTSSGVSYNEQFF. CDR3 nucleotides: TGTGCCAGCAGCACATCTAGCGGGGTTTCCTACAATGAGCAGTTCTTC.

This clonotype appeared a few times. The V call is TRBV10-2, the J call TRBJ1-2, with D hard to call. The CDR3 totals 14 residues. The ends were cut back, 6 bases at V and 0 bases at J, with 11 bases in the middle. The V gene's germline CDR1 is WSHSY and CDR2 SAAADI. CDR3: CASSAATANYGYTF. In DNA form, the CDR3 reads TGCGCCAGCAGCGCCGCTACAGCTAACTATGGCTACACCTTC.

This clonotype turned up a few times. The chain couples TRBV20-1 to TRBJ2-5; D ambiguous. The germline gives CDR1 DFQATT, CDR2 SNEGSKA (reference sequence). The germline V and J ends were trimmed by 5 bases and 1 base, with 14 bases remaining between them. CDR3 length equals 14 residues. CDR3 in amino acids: CSAPAPGLQETQYF. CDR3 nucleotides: TGCAGTGCTCCAGCCCCCGGCCTCCAAGAGACCCAGTACTTC.

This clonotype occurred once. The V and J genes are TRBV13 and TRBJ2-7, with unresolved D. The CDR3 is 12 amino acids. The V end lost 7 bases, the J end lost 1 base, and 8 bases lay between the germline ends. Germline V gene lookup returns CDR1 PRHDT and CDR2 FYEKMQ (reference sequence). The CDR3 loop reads CASTNVSYEQYV. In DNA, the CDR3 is TGTGCCAGCACCAACGTTTCCTACGAGCAGTACGTC.

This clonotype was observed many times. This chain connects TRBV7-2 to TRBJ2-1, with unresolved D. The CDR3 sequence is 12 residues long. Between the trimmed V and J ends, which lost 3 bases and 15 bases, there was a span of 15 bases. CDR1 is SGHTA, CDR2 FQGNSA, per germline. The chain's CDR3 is CASSFETLSTFF. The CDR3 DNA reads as TGTGCCAGCAGCTTTGAGACCCTAAGTACGTTCTTC.

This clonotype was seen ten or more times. The CDR3 protein is CASSLEARHTQYF. CDR3 DNA sequence: TGTGCCAGCAGTTTAGAGGCCCGACATACGCAGTATTTT. The rearrangement uses TRBV12-3 or TRBV12-4 and TRBJ2-3; D ambiguous. The CDR3 has 13 amino acids. Trimming shortened V by 1 base and J by 7 bases, and 9 bases separated the two germline ends.

CDR3 in amino acids: CASSLLRYGGGTEAFF. The DNA for the CDR3 is TGTGCCAGCAGTCTACTCCGATACGGGGGAGGCACTGAAGCTTTCTTT. The chain employs TRBV6-6 and TRBJ1-1; D is perhaps TRBD1 (5 bases). The germline V gene has CDR1 MNHNY and CDR2 SVGAGI (reference sequence). This CDR3 contains 16 residues. Trimming stripped 5 bases from V and 4 bases from J, with 20 bases between.

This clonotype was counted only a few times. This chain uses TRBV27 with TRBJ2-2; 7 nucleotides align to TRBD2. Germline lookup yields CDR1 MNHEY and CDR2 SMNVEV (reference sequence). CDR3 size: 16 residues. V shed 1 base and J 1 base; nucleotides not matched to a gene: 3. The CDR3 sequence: CASSLWTSGNTGELFF. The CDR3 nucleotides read TGTGCCAGCAGTTTATGGACTAGTGGGAACACCGGGGAGCTGTTTTTT.

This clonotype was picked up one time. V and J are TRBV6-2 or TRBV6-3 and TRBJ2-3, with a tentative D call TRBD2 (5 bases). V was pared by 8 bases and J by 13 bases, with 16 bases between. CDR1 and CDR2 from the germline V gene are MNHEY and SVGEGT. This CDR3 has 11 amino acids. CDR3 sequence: CASRRGLEKYF. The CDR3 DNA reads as TGTGCCAGCCGGCGAGGGTTAGAGAAGTATTTT.

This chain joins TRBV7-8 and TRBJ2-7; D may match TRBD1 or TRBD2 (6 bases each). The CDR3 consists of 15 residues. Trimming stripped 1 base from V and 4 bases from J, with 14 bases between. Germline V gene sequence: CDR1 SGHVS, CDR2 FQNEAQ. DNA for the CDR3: TGTGCCAGCAGCTTAGGATACGGGGGCGGGTACGAGCAGTACGTC. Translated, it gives CASSLGYGGGYEQYV.

The CDR3, as DNA: TGCAGCACGGGTGGTTTGCTCGAAGCTTTCTTT. It specifies CSTGGLLEAFF. The chain couples TRBV29-1 to TRBJ1-1; D uncertain. The germline V gene encodes CDR1 SQVTM and CDR2 ANQGSEA. V lost 8 bases and J 8 bases, leaving 15 bases between the germline ends. This CDR3 contains 11 residues. Combining the CDR3 with reference TRBV29-1 and TRBJ1-1 gives the whole variable domain SAVISQKPSRDICQRGTSLTIQCQVDSQVTMMFWYRQQPGQSLTLIATANQGSEATYESGFVIDKFPISRPNLTFSTLTVSNMSPEDSSIYLCSTGGLLEAFFGQGTRLTVV.

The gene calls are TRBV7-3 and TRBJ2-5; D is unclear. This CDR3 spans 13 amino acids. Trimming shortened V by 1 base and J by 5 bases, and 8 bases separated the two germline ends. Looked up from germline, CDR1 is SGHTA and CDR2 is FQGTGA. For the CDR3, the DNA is TGTGCCAGCAGCTTAAACCCCGGGGAGACCCAGTACTTC. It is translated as CASSLNPGETQYF.

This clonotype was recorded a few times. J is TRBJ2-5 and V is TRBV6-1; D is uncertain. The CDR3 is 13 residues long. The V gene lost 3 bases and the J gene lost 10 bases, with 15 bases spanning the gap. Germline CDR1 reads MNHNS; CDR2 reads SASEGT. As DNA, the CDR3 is TGTGCCAGCAGTGAGGCTCAGGCAAGGGACCAGTACTTC. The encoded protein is CASSEAQARDQYF.

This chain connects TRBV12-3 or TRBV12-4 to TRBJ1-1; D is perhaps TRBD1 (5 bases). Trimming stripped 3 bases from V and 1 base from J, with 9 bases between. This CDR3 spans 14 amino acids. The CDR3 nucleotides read TGTGCCAGCAGTTTCGACAGATCGAACACTGAAGCTTTCTTT. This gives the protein CASSFDRSNTEAFF.

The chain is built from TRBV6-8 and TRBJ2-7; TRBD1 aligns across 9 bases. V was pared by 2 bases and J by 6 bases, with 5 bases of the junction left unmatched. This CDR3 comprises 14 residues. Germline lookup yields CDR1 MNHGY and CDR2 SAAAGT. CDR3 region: CASSYRGQGSEQYF. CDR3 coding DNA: TGTGCCAGCAGTTACAGGGGACAGGGCTCCGAGCAGTACTTC.

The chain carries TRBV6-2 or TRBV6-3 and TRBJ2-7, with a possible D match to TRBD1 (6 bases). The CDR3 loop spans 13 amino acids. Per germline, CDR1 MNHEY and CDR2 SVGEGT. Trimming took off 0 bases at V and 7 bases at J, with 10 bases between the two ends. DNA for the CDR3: TGTGCCAGCAGTTACTCGGCGCAGGGGGAGCAGTACGTC. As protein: CASSYSAQGEQYV.